This entry lists 24 T cell receptor beta chains sequenced from one sample in a study of cytomegalovirus exposure and HLA in healthy donors. 60 Vbeta and 13 Jbeta primers were used in PCR. Sequenced by immunoSEQ multiplex PCR; TCRdb stores in-frame clones only, minus some. The top ten hold 4% to 5% of the sample, which has 100,000 to 150,000 clones, 70% to 85% seen once. Input material: PBMCs. Every receptor here comes from a male donor in good health and CMV-seropositive.

The rearrangement joins TRBV15 to TRBJ2-7; the match to TRBD1 covers 7 bases. This CDR3 comprises 14 residues. Germline lookup yields CDR1 LNHNV and CDR2 YYDKDF (reference sequence). Unmatched junction bases numbered 5, after V lost 3 bases and J lost 3 bases. The CDR3, as DNA: TGTGCCACCAGCAGGGGGACAGAGTACTACGAGCAGTACTTC. Its translation: CATSRGTEYYEQYF.

The chain carries TRBV29-1 and TRBJ2-7, with no clear D. The germline V gene has CDR1 SQVTM and CDR2 ANQGSEA. The V end was cut by 2 bases, the J end by 2 bases, with 7 bases between. The CDR3 loop spans 12 amino acids. This chain's CDR3 is CSVELKPYEQYF. DNA for the CDR3: TGCAGCGTTGAACTAAAACCCTACGAGCAGTACTTC.

The V and J genes are TRBV10-1 and TRBJ2-5, with 8 bases fitting TRBD2. Trimming at V came to 10 bases and at J to 5 bases, leaving 9 bases not matched to a gene. The length of the CDR3 is 13 residues. Germline assignment: CDR1 WNHNN and CDR2 SYGVQD (reference sequence). The CDR3 sequence is CATGGGPLETQYF. The CDR3 region has the DNA TGCGCCACCGGCGGGGGGCCATTGGAGACCCAGTACTTC.

The chain couples TRBV27 to TRBJ2-1; the match to TRBD1 covers 10 bases. Per the germline V gene, CDR1 is MNHEY and CDR2 is SMNVEV (reference sequence). The CDR3 is 17 residues long. J gave up 7 bases and V 1 base, and 10 bases lay outside the gene matches. The chain's CDR3 is CASSLFFRDRGGNEQFF. CDR3 nucleotides: TGTGCCAGCAGTTTATTTTTTCGGGACAGGGGAGGGAATGAGCAGTTCTTC.

This clone was counted once. This chain joins TRBV19 and TRBJ1-3; 7 nucleotides align to TRBD1. J lost 5 bases, V lost 9 bases, and 7 bases had no gene match. This CDR3 has 13 residues. Germline V gives CDR1 LNHDA, CDR2 SQIVND (reference sequence). The CDR3 DNA is TGTGCCAGCTGGGCAGGGGGACGAAACACCATATATTTT. It encodes CASWAGGRNTIYF.

V usage is TRBV7-2 and J usage is TRBJ2-7; 11 bases agree with TRBD1. The ends lost 5 bases at V and 4 bases at J; junction bases unmatched: 7. CDR1 is SGHTA and CDR2 is FQGNSA in the germline V gene. The CDR3 is 15 amino acids. The CDR3 nucleotides are TGTGCCAGCAGCGTCACCGGGACAGGGGGTTACGAGCAGTACTTC. Protein: CASSVTGTGGYEQYF.

This chain joins TRBV9 and TRBJ2-7; D call uncertain. Trimming shortened V by 4 bases and J by 10 bases, and 15 bases separated the two germline ends. This CDR3 is built from 12 residues. From germline, CDR1 is SGDLS and CDR2 YYNGEE. The CDR3 nucleotides read TGTGCCAGCAGCTCTAGGTCATCCTCCCAGTACTTC. Translated: CASSSRSSSQYF.

The chain joins TRBV19 to TRBJ2-5; possibly TRBD2 for D (6 bases). The ends were cut back, 9 bases at V and 5 bases at J, with 16 bases in the middle. The CDR3 spans 13 residues. Germline V lookup: CDR1 LNHDA, CDR2 SQIVND (reference sequence). The CDR3 region has the DNA TGTGCCAGCGGGGAGGCTAGGGGTGAGACCCAGTACTTC. Encoded protein: CASGEARGETQYF.

This clone has only one observation. The V gene is TRBV28, the J gene TRBJ2-7; tentative D call: TRBD2 (6 bases). V was shortened by 7 bases and J by 4 bases, with 17 bases between the two germline ends. The germline CDR1 and CDR2 sequences are MDHEN and SYDVKM. The CDR3 has 14 amino acids. The CDR3 spells CASKALGLTYEQYF. The CDR3 DNA reads TGTGCCAGCAAGGCCCTGGGACTGACTTACGAGCAGTACTTC.

The chain recombines TRBV6-5 with TRBJ2-7; 10 positions match TRBD1. The V segment lost 2 bases and the J segment 2 bases; nucleotides outside the gene matches: 0. The CDR3 is made up of 14 amino acids. Germline loops: CDR1 MNHEY, CDR2 SVGAGI. Here the CDR3 DNA reads TGTGCCAGCAGTTACGGGACAGGGGCCTACGAGCAGTACTTC. It encodes CASSYGTGAYEQYF.

The V and J genes are TRBV19 and TRBJ2-1, with D possibly TRBD1 on 6 matching bases. The length of the CDR3 is 16 residues. Deletions cut 4 bases from V and 0 bases from J, with 13 bases between. Germline values: CDR1 LNHDA, CDR2 SQIVND (reference sequence). In DNA, the CDR3 is TGTGCCAGTAGTAACCCCGACAGGAGCTCCTACAATGAGCAGTTCTTC. This encodes CASSNPDRSSYNEQFF.

The chain carries TRBV7-8 and TRBJ2-1, with 16 positions matching TRBD2. The length of the CDR3 is 18 residues. V trimming: 5 bases; J trimming: 8 bases; junction bases outside the gene matches: 12. The germline V gene has CDR1 SGHVS and CDR2 FQNEAQ. The CDR3 sequence: CASSPSPGTSGRGDEQFF. CDR3 DNA: TGTGCCAGCAGCCCAAGTCCCGGGACTAGCGGGAGGGGGGATGAGCAGTTCTTC.

The DNA for the CDR3 is TGTGCCAGCAGCTGGGCCCGGGACAGGGGGCCCTTGCAGTACTTC. This encodes CASSWARDRGPLQYF. This rearrangement joins TRBV5-5 to TRBJ2-5; 12 bases align to TRBD1. Trimming cost V 3 bases and J 11 bases; bases outside gene matches: 11. This CDR3 has 15 residues. The germline V gene encodes CDR1 SGHKS and CDR2 YYEKEE (reference sequence).

The genes are TRBV7-2 and TRBJ2-5, with 8 positions matching TRBD1. The end of the DNA is better explained by TRBJ2-7, so the J call may be wrong. Germline V gene data show CDR1 as SGHTA and CDR2 as FQGNSA. CDR3 length: 15 residues. The CDR3 reads CASSTDRASSYEQYF. The CDR3 DNA sequence: TGTGCCAGCAGCACGGACAGGGCTAGCTCCTACGAGCAGTACTTC.

CDR3 sequence: CASSPVGSGGVDEQFF. The CDR3 bases are TGTGCCAGCAGCCCGGTAGGTAGCGGGGGGGTCGATGAGCAGTTCTTC. This chain links TRBV5-6 with TRBJ2-1, with 11 bases lining up with TRBD2. The germline CDR1 and CDR2 sequences are SGHDT and YYEEEE. CDR3 length equals 16 residues. With V trimmed by 4 bases and J by 8 bases, 11 bases remained unmatched.

The rearrangement links TRBV7-2 to TRBJ2-1; 8 bases map to TRBD1. From germline, CDR1 is SGHTA and CDR2 FQGNSA. Trimming cost V 4 bases and J 4 bases; bases outside gene matches: 9. This CDR3 comprises 16 residues. The chain's CDR3 is CASSSYRGAIYNEQFF. CDR3 bases: TGTGCCAGCAGCTCCTACAGGGGGGCAATTTACAATGAGCAGTTCTTC.

This clone was detected once. The rearrangement joins TRBV1 to TRBJ1-5; the D segment call TRBD1 is taken from the table without a DNA check. TRBV1 corresponds to a pseudogene. This CDR3 region has 17 residues. The CDR3 sequence is CTSSSKNILPSNQPQHF. CDR3 in DNA: TGCACCAGCAGCAGTAAGAACATATTACCTAGCAATCAGCCCCAGCATTTT.

The chain is built from TRBV5-4 and TRBJ1-2, with 7 positions matching TRBD1. V was pared by 4 bases and J by 2 bases, with 2 bases of the junction left unmatched. The CDR3 has 13 amino acids. The germline CDR1 and CDR2 sequences are SGHNT and YYREEE (reference sequence). CDR3 amino acids: CASSQGQNYGYTF. The CDR3 bases are TGTGCCAGCAGCCAGGGACAGAACTATGGCTACACCTTC.

This rearrangement joins TRBV18 to TRBJ2-7, with 8 bases lining up with TRBD1. With 2 bases clipped from V and 3 bases from J, the junction kept 9 bases outside the gene matches. Germline-derived CDR1 and CDR2 are KGHSH and LQKENI. There are 16 residues in the CDR3. CDR3 DNA sequence: TGTGCCAGCTCACCAAGTCGACAGGGGAGTGGCTACGAGCAGTACTTC. Residues: CASSPSRQGSGYEQYF.

This chain joins TRBV11-2 and TRBJ2-1; maybe TRBD2 (6 bases). V was clipped by 1 base and J by 7 bases, with 17 bases between them. Looked up from germline, CDR1 is SGHAT and CDR2 is FQNNGV. The CDR3 runs to 16 residues. In DNA, the CDR3 is TGTGCCAGCAGCTTAGCGTTCCGGGGGAAGCGGAATGAGCAGTTCTTC. It is translated as CASSLAFRGKRNEQFF.

The CDR3 loop reads CASSQGLRGYNEQFF. The CDR3 coding sequence is TGCGCCAGCAGCCAGGGTTTGCGGGGATACAATGAGCAGTTCTTC. The chain carries TRBV4-1 and TRBJ2-1, with D possibly matching TRBD2 (6 bases). V was cut by 3 bases and J by 4 bases, with 13 bases left in between. This CDR3 has 15 amino acids. Germline CDR1 MGHRA, CDR2 YSYEKL.

The V call is TRBV5-1, the J call TRBJ1-4, with TRBD1 matching over 10 bases. V trimming: 4 bases; J trimming: 8 bases; junction bases outside the gene matches: 11. Germline loops: CDR1 SGHRS, CDR2 YFSETQ. This CDR3 has 16 amino acids. Written as DNA, the CDR3 is TGCGCCAGCAGCCGTGGGGGACAGGGGATTGGGGAAAAACTGTTTTTT. Translated, it gives CASSRGGQGIGEKLFF.

The chain carries TRBV7-6 and TRBJ2-3; 14 bases align to TRBD2. CDR3 length equals 15 residues. Looked up from germline, CDR1 is SGHVS and CDR2 is FNYEAQ. With 5 bases clipped from V and 6 bases from J, the junction kept 4 bases outside the gene matches. In nucleotides, the CDR3 is TGTGCCAGCAGCAAGGGACTAGCGGGAGATGATACGCAGTATTTT. Translation: CASSKGLAGDDTQYF.

The gene calls are TRBV11-2 and TRBJ1-2; possible D gene TRBD1, 5 bases. V was clipped by 6 bases and J by 8 bases, with 16 bases between them. The CDR3 sequence is 13 residues long. The germline V gene has CDR1 SGHAT and CDR2 FQNNGV. The CDR3, as DNA: TGTGCCAGCAGGTACACAGGAGGGCTCGGCTACACCTTC. Encoded protein: CASRYTGGLGYTF.